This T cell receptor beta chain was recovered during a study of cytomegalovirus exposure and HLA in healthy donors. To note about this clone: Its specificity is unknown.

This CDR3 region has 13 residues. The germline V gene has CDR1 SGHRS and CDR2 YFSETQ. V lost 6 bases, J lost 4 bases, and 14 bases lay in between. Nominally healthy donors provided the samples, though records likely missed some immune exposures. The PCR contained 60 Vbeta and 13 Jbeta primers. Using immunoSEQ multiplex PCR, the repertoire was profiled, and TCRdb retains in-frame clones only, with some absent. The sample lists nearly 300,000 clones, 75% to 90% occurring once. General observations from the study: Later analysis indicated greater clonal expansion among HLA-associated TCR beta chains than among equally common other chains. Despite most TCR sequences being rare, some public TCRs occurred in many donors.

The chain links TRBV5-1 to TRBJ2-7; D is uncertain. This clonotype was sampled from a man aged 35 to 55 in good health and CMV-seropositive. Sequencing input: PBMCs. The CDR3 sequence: CASTGGNEYEQYF. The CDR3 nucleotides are TGCGCCAGCACGGGTGGAAATGAATACGAGCAGTACTTC.